The 14 T cell receptor beta chains presented below share a single source sample, sequenced in a study of blood T cell repertoires in COVID-19. Repertoires were generated with immunoSEQ multiplex PCR, while TCRdb's copy carries only in-frame clones and drops some. The repertoire consists of 220,000 or so clones, with approximately 83% occurring once and the leading ten covering less than 2.5%. What was sequenced was peripheral blood. Receptors were obtained from a woman aged 60-75 years with acute or convalescent COVID-19.

The V and J genes are TRBV5-4 and TRBJ1-3; D may be TRBD1 (6 bases). The ends were cut back, 3 bases at V and 1 base at J, with 8 bases in the middle. CDR1 and CDR2 from the germline V gene are SGHNT and YYREEE (reference sequence). This CDR3 region has 14 residues. CDR3 nucleotide sequence: TGTGCCAGCAGCTCACAGGGATCTGGAAACACCATATATTTT. Translating gives CASSSQGSGNTIYF. Full variable domain (missing parts from reference TRBV5-4 and TRBJ1-3): ETGVTQSPTHLIKTRGQQVTLRCSSQSGHNTVSWYQQALGQGPQFIFQYYREEENGRGNFPPRFSGLQFPNYSSELNVNALELDDSALYLCASSSQGSGNTIYFGEGSWLTVV.

The chain combines TRBV6-6 with TRBJ1-1; unclear D gene. The CDR3 totals 14 residues. Germline V gene sequence: CDR1 MNHNY, CDR2 SVGAGI (reference sequence). V shed 6 bases and J shed 1 base, with 12 bases lying between them. CDR3 in amino acids: CASSRTEGNTEAFF. The DNA of the CDR3 is TGTGCCAGCAGCCGGACTGAGGGGAACACTGAAGCTTTCTTT.

V and J are TRBV6-1 and TRBJ2-5, with D possibly matching TRBD1 (6 bases). V lost 3 bases to trimming and J lost 5 bases, with 10 bases between them. The CDR3 spans 13 residues. Germline CDR1 MNHNS, CDR2 SASEGT. The CDR3 loop reads CASSDRGPETQYF. The CDR3 DNA reads as TGTGCCAGCAGTGACAGGGGCCCGGAGACCCAGTACTTC.

This clone was seen just once. This rearrangement joins TRBV4-1 to TRBJ1-2; TRBD1 might be the D (5 bases). Germline V lookup: CDR1 MGHRA, CDR2 YSYEKL. CDR3 length: 12 residues. V shed 0 bases and J shed 11 bases, with 10 bases lying between them. The CDR3 reads CASSQEGVYYTF. DNA for the CDR3: TGCGCCAGCAGCCAAGAAGGGGTCTATTACACCTTC.

This clone was counted only a few times. The genes are TRBV7-8 and TRBJ2-7; 11 bases are shared with TRBD2. J gave up 3 bases and V 5 bases, and 3 bases lay outside the gene matches. There are 14 residues in the CDR3. CDR1 and CDR2 from the germline V gene are SGHVS and FQNEAQ. CDR3 in DNA: TGTGCCAGCAGCCGTGGGACTAGCGGCTACGAGCAGTACTTC. It is translated as CASSRGTSGYEQYF.

The chain couples TRBV9 to TRBJ2-5; a weak D match, TRBD2 (6 bases). CDR1 is SGDLS, CDR2 YYNGEE, per germline. The CDR3 length is 15 residues. Trimming removed 7 bases from V and 0 bases from J, with 16 bases in between. The CDR3, as DNA: TGTGCCAGCTCTCCCCGGGGACTGTACCAAGAGACCCAGTACTTC. As protein: CASSPRGLYQETQYF.

This rearrangement joins TRBV19 to TRBJ2-3, with D possibly matching TRBD1 (6 bases). This CDR3 is 15 amino acids long. Germline V gene lookup returns CDR1 LNHDA and CDR2 SQIVND (reference sequence). V was trimmed by 3 bases and J by 1 base, leaving 11 bases between them. In DNA, the CDR3 is TGTGCCAGTAGTATTGGGGGCAGGGGCACAGATACGCAGTATTTT. Protein: CASSIGGRGTDTQYF.

This chain links TRBV10-3 with TRBJ1-1; the D gene is possibly TRBD1 (5 bases). The germline V gene encodes CDR1 ENHRY and CDR2 SYGVKD. This CDR3 has 15 residues. The V end lost 4 bases, the J end lost 0 bases, and 12 bases lay between the germline ends. The CDR3 reads CAISGWGTMNTEAFF. The DNA of the CDR3 is TGTGCCATCAGTGGTTGGGGCACGATGAACACTGAAGCTTTCTTT.

The V gene is TRBV28, the J gene TRBJ2-3, with 7 bases fitting TRBD2. After removal of 3 bases from V and 0 bases from J, the junction contained 0 bases not matched to a gene. From germline, CDR1 is MDHEN and CDR2 SYDVKM. This CDR3 spans 14 amino acids. The CDR3 loop is CASSLGGSTDTQYF. Here the CDR3 DNA reads TGTGCCAGCAGTTTGGGGGGGAGCACAGATACGCAGTATTTT.

This chain connects TRBV6-2 or TRBV6-3 to TRBJ2-7, with D unclear. The length of the CDR3 is 13 residues. The germline V gene encodes CDR1 MNHEY and CDR2 SVGEGT. V shed 5 bases and J shed 3 bases, with 11 bases lying between them. This CDR3 reads CASSLRRGYEQYF. The DNA of the CDR3 is TGTGCCAGCAGTCTCCGACGCGGCTACGAGCAGTACTTC.

Here the CDR3 DNA reads TGTGCCACCAGCAGTGGCAGGGGGCTTACAGATACGCAGTATTTT. Its protein product is CATSSGRGLTDTQYF. The V and J genes are TRBV15 and TRBJ2-3, with 8 bases that match TRBD1. The V gene's germline CDR1 is LNHNV and CDR2 YYDKDF (reference sequence). The CDR3 contains 15 residues. With V trimmed by 3 bases and J by 3 bases, 5 bases remained unmatched.

This CDR3 is CASSRTSGGLYF. The CDR3 coding sequence is TGTGCCAGCAGCCGTACTAGCGGGGGGTTGTATTTT. The chain combines TRBV9 with TRBJ2-3; TRBD2 matches 12 bases. Germline CDR1 reads SGDLS; CDR2 reads YYNGEE. The junction had 5 bases not matched to a gene; V was cut back by 4 bases and J by 14 bases. CDR3 length: 12 residues.

This chain uses TRBV28 with TRBJ1-1; TRBD1 aligns across 9 bases. CDR3 size: 15 residues. Trimming took 1 base from V and 4 from J; bases not matched to a gene: 4. The V gene's germline CDR1 is MDHEN and CDR2 SYDVKM. For the CDR3, the DNA is TGTGCCAGCAGTTTATTCACAGGGGGCGGCACTGAAGCTTTCTTT. It translates to CASSLFTGGGTEAFF.

The CDR3 spells CASSPGHNIYEQYF. The CDR3 nucleotides read TGCGCCAGCAGCCCCGGACATAATATCTACGAGCAGTACTTC. The J gene is TRBJ2-7, the V gene TRBV5-1, with TRBD1 as a possible D gene (5 bases). The CDR3 contains 14 residues. Per the germline V gene, CDR1 is SGHRS and CDR2 is YFSETQ. The ends were cut back, 4 bases at V and 3 bases at J, with 14 bases in the middle.